This T cell receptor beta chain is from a study of control samples from healthy donors and cancer patients. Germline V gives CDR1 SGHDT, CDR2 YYEEEE. With 4 bases clipped from V and 2 bases from J, the junction kept 9 bases outside the gene matches. The CDR3 runs to 15 residues. TCRdb's table, derived via immunoSEQ multiplex PCR, lists solely in-frame clones and lacks some. The sample records 150,000 to 200,000 clones, around 88% being singletons. The receptor's source is a man aged 18-30 years in good health. Input material: blood. The chain links TRBV5-6 to TRBJ2-7, with 7 bases aligning to TRBD1. CDR3 sequence reads: CASSTSGTVTYEQYF. Written as DNA, the CDR3 is TGTGCCAGCAGCACCTCCGGGACAGTTACCTACGAGCAGTACTTC. The full variable domain, its missing parts supplied by reference TRBV5-6 and TRBJ2-7, is DAGVTQSPTHLIKTRGQQVTLRCSPKSGHDTVSWYQQALGQGPQFIFQYYEEEERQRGNFPDRFSGHQFPNYSSELNVNALLLGDSALYLCASSTSGTVTYEQYFGPGTRLTVT.